Following are 16 T cell receptor beta chains from one sample sequenced in a study of blood T cell repertoires in COVID-19. TCRdb's table, derived via immunoSEQ multiplex PCR, lists solely in-frame clones and lacks some. Of some 150,000 clones listed, around 83% were seen once; the top ten hold around 1%. The sequencing sample was made of peripheral blood. Every receptor here comes from a man between 40 and 49 years old with acute or convalescent COVID-19.

The V gene is TRBV5-8, the J gene TRBJ1-2; possible D gene TRBD1, 6 bases. V was cut by 2 bases and J by 4 bases, with 15 bases left in between. The CDR3 has 15 residues. Germline CDR1 SGHTS, CDR2 YDEGEE. The CDR3 nucleotides read TGTGCCAGCAGCTTCACGCCGGGACACAGCTATGGCTACACCTTC. It encodes CASSFTPGHSYGYTF.

This clone was counted only a few times. The V and J genes are TRBV5-1 and TRBJ2-2; 8 nucleotides agree with TRBD1. Germline V gives CDR1 SGHRS, CDR2 YFSETQ. V dropped 4 bases and J dropped 4; count of bases not matched to a gene: 6. The CDR3 has 15 residues. Written as DNA, the CDR3 is TGCGCCAGCAGCGCACAGGGGGTCGTCACCGGGGAGCTGTTTTTT. Its translation: CASSAQGVVTGELFF. Full variable domain (missing parts from reference TRBV5-1 and TRBJ2-2): KAGVTQTPRYLIKTRGQQVTLSCSPISGHRSVSWYQQTPGQGLQFLFEYFSETQRNKGNFPGRFSGRQFSNSRSEMNVSTLELGDSALYLCASSAQGVVTGELFFGEGSRLTVL.

This clone has more than one count but fewer than ten. The chain combines TRBV2 with TRBJ2-2, with 7 bases aligning to TRBD2. Germline CDR1 SNHLY, CDR2 FYNNEI. The CDR3 is 12 residues long. J was trimmed by 3 bases and V by 8 bases; bases with no gene match: 0. The CDR3 coding sequence is TGTGCCAGCGGGGGGGACACCGGGGAGCTGTTTTTT. This gives the protein CASGGDTGELFF. Using reference TRBV2 and TRBJ2-2 for the parts outside the CDR3, the full variable domain is EPEVTQTPSHQVTQMGQEVILRCVPISNHLYFYWYRQILGQKVEFLVSFYNNEISEKSEIFDDQFSVERPDGSNFTLKIRSTKLEDSAMYFCASGGDTGELFFGEGSRLTVL.

A note on this clone: Other DNA sequences within the sample encode an identical CDR3. The chain combines TRBV3-1 (or the pseudogene TRBV3-2) with TRBJ2-5, with 8 bases that match TRBD2. Germline assignment: CDR1 LGHDT and CDR2 YNNKEL (reference sequence). With 2 bases clipped from V and 5 bases from J, the junction kept 4 bases outside the gene matches. This CDR3 is built from 14 residues. Written as DNA, the CDR3 is TGTGCCAGCAGCCAACGGGGGGGCGGCGAGACCCAGTACTTC. It yields the protein CASSQRGGGETQYF.

V is TRBV6-2 or TRBV6-3 and J is TRBJ2-2; the D gene is possibly TRBD1 (6 bases). V was trimmed by 5 bases and J by 5 bases, leaving 24 bases between them. The CDR3 contains 18 residues. The V gene's germline CDR1 is MNHEY and CDR2 SVGEGT. This CDR3 reads CASSNTPNDRKKTGELFF. CDR3 bases: TGTGCCAGCAGTAATACGCCGAACGACAGGAAAAAGACCGGGGAGCTGTTTTTT.

The V call is TRBV11-2, the J call TRBJ1-5, with D maybe TRBD1 (6 bases). V gave up 4 bases and J gave up 2 bases, with 12 bases separating them. From germline, CDR1 is SGHAT and CDR2 FQNNGV. The CDR3 spans 15 residues. CDR3 in amino acids: CASSSPAGGNQPQHF. CDR3 sequence (DNA): TGTGCCAGCAGCTCCCCGGCAGGGGGCAATCAGCCCCAGCATTTT.

This chain connects TRBV9 to TRBJ2-5; 12 bases align to TRBD2. Losses at the gene ends were 4 bases for V and 7 bases for J; bases not matched to a gene: 2. Per germline, CDR1 SGDLS and CDR2 YYNGEE. The CDR3 extends over 13 amino acids. CDR3 amino acids: CASSPSGGATQYF. DNA for the CDR3: TGTGCCAGCAGCCCTAGCGGGGGGGCGACCCAGTACTTC.

The chain has TRBV3-1 (or the pseudogene TRBV3-2) and TRBJ1-4; TRBD1 agrees at 10 bases. The V gene's germline CDR1 is LGHDT and CDR2 YNNKEL (reference sequence). There are 13 residues in the CDR3. With 4 bases clipped from V and 10 bases from J, the junction kept 3 bases outside the gene matches. The CDR3 is CASSPDRGGKLFF. CDR3 DNA: TGTGCCAGCAGCCCGGACAGGGGGGGAAAACTGTTTTTT.

V usage is TRBV28 and J usage is TRBJ1-2; 8 nucleotides line up with TRBD1. The germline V gene has CDR1 MDHEN and CDR2 SYDVKM. The CDR3 sequence is 14 residues long. Unmatched junction bases numbered 10, after V lost 6 bases and J lost 7 bases. The CDR3 is CASRPDRVRGGYTF. The CDR3 nucleotides are TGTGCCAGCAGACCGGACAGGGTACGTGGTGGCTACACCTTC.

The chain uses TRBV7-2 and TRBJ1-2; D ambiguous. CDR3 length equals 13 residues. Per the germline V gene, CDR1 is SGHTA and CDR2 is FQGNSA. Trimming took 1 base from V and 3 from J, leaving 6 bases between them. CDR3 residues: CASSLDTYYGYTF. The CDR3 DNA reads as TGTGCCAGCAGCTTAGACACCTACTATGGCTACACCTTC.

This chain links TRBV7-2 with TRBJ1-2; TRBD1 matches 11 bases. Germline V CDR1 and CDR2: SGHTA, FQGNSA. The CDR3 extends over 15 amino acids. V shed 4 bases, J shed 7 bases, and the junction held 8 bases outside the gene matches. In DNA, the CDR3 is TGTGCCAGCAGCTCACCCGGGACAGGGGGGGGTGGCTACACCTTC. It specifies CASSSPGTGGGGYTF.

This sequence joins TRBV27 and TRBJ1-1; 7 bases match TRBD1. There are 17 residues in the CDR3. V shed 9 bases, J shed 3 bases, and the junction held 19 bases outside the gene matches. From germline, CDR1 is MNHEY and CDR2 SMNVEV (reference sequence). The CDR3 is CARQKTGLGVLHTEAFF. The CDR3 DNA follows: TGTGCCAGGCAAAAGACAGGGCTGGGCGTTTTGCACACTGAAGCTTTCTTT.

The V and J genes are TRBV13 and TRBJ2-7; 8 nucleotides agree with TRBD2. Per germline, CDR1 PRHDT and CDR2 FYEKMQ (reference sequence). CDR3 size: 15 residues. V lost 2 bases, J lost 2 bases, and 5 bases stayed unmatched. Here the CDR3 DNA reads TGTGCCAGCAGCTTAATGACTAGCGTCGCCTACGAGCAGTACTTC. The encoded protein is CASSLMTSVAYEQYF. Full variable domain (outside the CDR3, taken from reference TRBV13 and TRBJ2-7): AAGVIQSPRHLIKEKRETATLKCYPIPRHDTVYWYQQGPGQDPQFLISFYEKMQSDKGSIPDRFSAQQFSDYHSELNMSSLELGDSALYFCASSLMTSVAYEQYFGPGTRLTVT.

CDR3 coding DNA: TGTGCCATCAGGGGGGTAGCGGGGCGAATAGATACGCAGTATTTT. It yields the protein CAIRGVAGRIDTQYF. This chain links TRBV10-3 with TRBJ2-3; 8 nucleotides align to TRBD2. Germline CDR1 and CDR2: ENHRY and SYGVKD. The CDR3 has 15 amino acids. The trim removed 6 bases at V and 5 bases at J, leaving 10 bases unmatched.

The chain uses TRBV3-1 (or the pseudogene TRBV3-2) and TRBJ2-5; 8 bases are a match to TRBD1. Trimming cost V 4 bases and J 5 bases; bases outside gene matches: 6. CDR3 length: 14 residues. Germline assignment: CDR1 LGHDT and CDR2 YNNKEL (reference sequence). CDR3 DNA sequence: TGTGCCAGCAGCCGCGGACAGGGTGGCGAGACCCAGTACTTC. Protein sequence: CASSRGQGGETQYF.

This clone occurred a few times. The J gene is TRBJ1-6, the V gene TRBV3-1 (or the pseudogene TRBV3-2), with D perhaps TRBD1 (6 bases). This CDR3 comprises 16 residues. The germline CDR1 and CDR2 sequences are LGHDT and YNNKEL (reference sequence). V lost 3 bases and J 5 bases, leaving 14 bases between the germline ends. This CDR3 reads CASSHSGRGNNSPLHF. As DNA, the CDR3 is TGTGCCAGCAGCCATTCCGGCAGGGGCAATAATTCACCCCTCCACTTT.